Below, one T cell receptor beta chain is given with its context. No antigen is known for it. This entry is derived from a study of cytomegalovirus exposure and HLA in healthy donors. Study conclusions and caveats: The authors listed approximately 150 TCR beta chains as cytomegalovirus-associated.

After removal of 2 bases from V and 2 bases from J, the junction contained 0 bases not matched to a gene. Germline CDR1 is ENHRY and CDR2 is SYGVKD. This CDR3 contains 14 residues. Only in-frame clones appear in the TCRdb table, and some are missing; sequencing was by immunoSEQ multiplex PCR. The sample contains approximately 260,000 clones, just over 85% of which appear only once. The chain couples TRBV10-3 to TRBJ1-2; 9 bases agree with TRBD1. The TCR sequence derives from a woman aged 18-29 years in good health and CMV-seronegative. Input material: PBMCs. This CDR3 reads CAISEGQGNYGYTF. In DNA, the CDR3 is TGTGCCATCAGTGAGGGACAGGGGAACTATGGCTACACCTTC.